A single sample is the source of the 29 T cell receptor beta chains below, sequenced in a study of OX40 agonist ivuxolimab in advanced cancers. Method: immunoSEQ multiplex PCR; TCRdb's copy keeps in-frame clones and lacks some. The sample lists 29,000 or so clones, more than 85% seen once, with around 9% in the top ten. Sample: CD4+ or CD8+ T cells sorted from blood, taken in a trial of the OX40 agonist ivuxolimab. Receptors were obtained from an adult with an advanced solid tumor such as melanoma, head and neck, liver or kidney cancer.

The chain combines TRBV27 with TRBJ2-7; D unclear. The CDR3 totals 13 residues. Germline values: CDR1 MNHEY, CDR2 SMNVEV (reference sequence). V lost 6 bases and J 5 bases, leaving 14 bases between the germline ends. The CDR3 nucleotides are TGTGCCAGCAGCCCATCCTCGGCGCACGAGCAGTACTTC. Amino acids: CASSPSSAHEQYF.

The rearrangement uses TRBV9 and TRBJ2-7; TRBD1 is a possible D gene (5 bases). V gave up 3 bases and J gave up 1 base, with 14 bases separating them. Germline CDR1 reads SGDLS; CDR2 reads YYNGEE. The CDR3 has 15 amino acids. CDR3 sequence (DNA): TGTGCCAGCAGCGAAGGGGCCGAGCTTTCCTACGAGCAGTACTTC. Its protein product is CASSEGAELSYEQYF.

The table lists this clone with a count of one. This chain uses TRBV7-8 with TRBJ1-5; 11 nucleotides agree with TRBD1. This CDR3 spans 16 amino acids. CDR1 and CDR2 from the germline V gene are SGHVS and FQNEAQ. The trim removed 4 bases at V and 5 bases at J, leaving 7 bases unmatched. The DNA of the CDR3 is TGTGCCAGCAGCTCAAGGACAGGGGGCTATGATCAGCCCCAGCATTTT. This encodes CASSSRTGGYDQPQHF.

The V and J genes are TRBV4-3 and TRBJ1-5; no clear D. From germline, CDR1 is LGHNA and CDR2 YSLEER. The V gene lost 0 bases and the J gene lost 7 bases, with 7 bases spanning the gap. This CDR3 comprises 13 residues. The CDR3 DNA reads TGCGCCAGCAGCCAAGATGCGGAACAGCCCCAGCATTTT. Translated: CASSQDAEQPQHF.

The chain is built from TRBV5-4 and TRBJ2-7; D gene uncertain. CDR3 length equals 11 residues. In germline, CDR1 is SGHNT, CDR2 YYREEE (reference sequence). Trimming pared 5 bases from V and 6 bases from J, leaving 9 bases between. The DNA for the CDR3 is TGTGCCAGCAGTCTTGGTGCCGAGCAGTACTTC. Protein product: CASSLGAEQYF.

The rearrangement joins TRBV6-6 to TRBJ1-2; no clear D. This CDR3 contains 16 residues. Deletions cut 0 bases from V and 1 base from J, with 12 bases between. The V gene's germline CDR1 is MNHNY and CDR2 SVGAGI (reference sequence). CDR3 sequence reads: CASSYSTLPNNYGYTF. The CDR3 DNA is TGTGCCAGCAGTTACTCGACACTTCCGAATAACTATGGCTACACCTTC.

V is TRBV6-5 and J is TRBJ2-7; 7 bases map to TRBD1. Trimming at V came to 6 bases and at J to 0 bases, leaving 2 bases not matched to a gene. The CDR3 loop spans 13 amino acids. CDR1 is MNHEY and CDR2 is SVGAGI in the germline V gene. Written as DNA, the CDR3 is TGTGCCAGCAGGTACAGGGGCTCCTACGAGCAGTACTTC. It specifies CASRYRGSYEQYF.

The chain has TRBV4-1 and TRBJ1-3, with D hard to call. Trimming took off 3 bases at V and 1 base at J, with 13 bases between the two ends. CDR1 MGHRA and CDR2 YSYEKL come from the germline V gene. The CDR3 spans 16 residues. The CDR3: CASSQSRLLSGNTIYF. DNA for the CDR3: TGCGCCAGCAGCCAGAGTCGACTTTTATCTGGAAACACCATATATTTT.

A single count supports this clone. The rearrangement links TRBV11-2 to TRBJ2-7; TRBD1 matches 8 bases. V trimming: 2 bases; J trimming: 3 bases; junction bases outside the gene matches: 0. The length of the CDR3 is 13 residues. Per germline, CDR1 SGHAT and CDR2 FQNNGV. DNA for the CDR3: TGTGCCAGCAGCTTAACAGGGGGCTACGAGCAGTACTTC. Translated, it gives CASSLTGGYEQYF.

The chain recombines TRBV19 with TRBJ2-1, with TRBD2 identical over 13 bases. Trimming took 5 bases from V and 8 from J; bases not matched to a gene: 12. CDR3 length: 17 amino acids. The germline gives CDR1 LNHDA, CDR2 SQIVND (reference sequence). CDR3 nucleotide sequence: TGTGCCAGTAGTCCAGGACTAGCGGGAGATCTGCTCCATGAGCAGTTCTTC. Translated: CASSPGLAGDLLHEQFF.

The chain couples TRBV7-9 to TRBJ2-7; 10 nucleotides align to TRBD1. CDR1 SEHNR and CDR2 FQNEAQ come from the germline V gene (reference sequence). This CDR3 is built from 16 residues. V was pared by 4 bases and J by 4 bases, with 10 bases of the junction left unmatched. CDR3 loop: CASSSRGTGDRYEQYF. CDR3 DNA sequence: TGTGCCAGCAGCTCCCGGGGGACAGGGGATCGGTACGAGCAGTACTTC.

The chain recombines TRBV19 with TRBJ2-3, with D unresolved. Germline loops: CDR1 LNHDA, CDR2 SQIVND (reference sequence). The CDR3 is 16 amino acids. Between the trimmed V and J ends, which lost 3 bases and 0 bases, there was a span of 13 bases. CDR3 nucleotides: TGTGCCAGTAGTATGTGGTTGGCGGAAAGCACAGATACGCAGTATTTT. It encodes CASSMWLAESTDTQYF.

This chain connects TRBV2 to TRBJ1-4; no clear D gene. Per germline, CDR1 SNHLY and CDR2 FYNNEI. V lost 6 bases and J 6 bases, leaving 5 bases between the germline ends. The CDR3 length is 11 residues. The CDR3 bases are TGTGCCAGCAGGGGAGATGAAAAACTGTTTTTT. This gives the protein CASRGDEKLFF.

This chain connects TRBV27 to TRBJ1-1; 8 positions match TRBD1. V lost 2 bases to trimming and J lost 0 bases; unmatched junction nucleotides: 5. CDR1 and CDR2 from the germline V gene are MNHEY and SMNVEV (reference sequence). This CDR3 has 16 residues. This CDR3 reads CASSLGTGYMNTEAFF. The DNA of the CDR3 is TGTGCCAGCAGTTTAGGGACAGGATACATGAACACTGAAGCTTTCTTT.

The V gene is TRBV29-1, the J gene TRBJ2-4, with a weak D call TRBD1 (6 bases). V lost 0 bases and J lost 5, with 8 bases in between. Per germline, CDR1 SQVTM and CDR2 ANQGSEA. The CDR3 has 13 amino acids. The CDR3 region has the DNA TGCAGCGTTGAAGATCGGACAGAAAACATTCAGTACTTC. Its protein is CSVEDRTENIQYF.

The CDR3 is CASSHRDSPRDEQYF. The CDR3 nucleotides read TGTGCCAGCAGCCACCGGGACAGCCCCCGGGACGAGCAGTACTTC. The rearrangement uses TRBV7-7 and TRBJ2-7, with 7 bases matching TRBD1. From germline, CDR1 is SSHAT and CDR2 FNYEAQ (reference sequence). The CDR3 has 15 amino acids. The V and J ends lost 5 bases and 5 bases, in that order; junction bases with no gene match: 12.

This clone was detected once. The rearrangement uses TRBV19 and TRBJ1-1, with 8 positions matching TRBD1. The ends lost 2 bases at V and 4 bases at J; junction bases unmatched: 9. The germline V gene has CDR1 LNHDA and CDR2 SQIVND (reference sequence). The CDR3 consists of 16 residues. The CDR3 sequence is CASSIWVTGGATEAFF. The CDR3 DNA sequence: TGTGCCAGTAGTATATGGGTAACAGGGGGGGCCACTGAAGCTTTCTTT.

The V call is TRBV7-8, the J call TRBJ1-2; D may be TRBD1 (6 bases). The CDR3 has 11 amino acids. Germline lookup yields CDR1 SGHVS and CDR2 FQNEAQ. Trimming cost V 5 bases and J 8 bases, with 9 bases left between them. The CDR3, as DNA: TGTGCCAGCAGCCTAGGGGGGGGCTACACCTTC. Translation gives CASSLGGGYTF.

The chain employs TRBV28 and TRBJ2-7; the match to TRBD1 covers 10 bases. This CDR3 spans 14 amino acids. Germline V gives CDR1 MDHEN, CDR2 SYDVKM. Trimming removed 6 bases from V and 4 bases from J; junction bases left unmatched: 6. CDR3: CASSFGTGVYEQYF. The CDR3 DNA follows: TGTGCCAGCAGCTTCGGGACAGGGGTGTACGAGCAGTACTTC.

The rearrangement joins TRBV7-9 to TRBJ2-7; possibly TRBD2 for D (6 bases). V shed 4 bases and J shed 2 bases, with 15 bases lying between them. The CDR3 is made up of 15 amino acids. Germline CDR1 reads SEHNR; CDR2 reads FQNEAQ (reference sequence). The CDR3 reads CASSSKVASAYEQYF. CDR3 nucleotide sequence: TGTGCCAGCAGCTCAAAAGTGGCTAGCGCCTACGAGCAGTACTTC.

This chain links TRBV19 with TRBJ1-5; no firm D call. The V gene lost 5 bases and the J gene lost 0 bases, with 5 bases spanning the gap. There are 13 residues in the CDR3. Germline assignment: CDR1 LNHDA and CDR2 SQIVND (reference sequence). The CDR3 DNA reads as TGTGCCAGTAGTTTGGGTAGCAATCAGCCCCAGCATTTT. This sequence encodes CASSLGSNQPQHF.

The chain carries TRBV7-6 and TRBJ2-7; 10 positions agree with TRBD2. The CDR3 is 16 amino acids. V was pared by 1 base and J by 7 bases, with 10 bases of the junction left unmatched. CDR1 and CDR2 from the germline V gene are SGHVS and FNYEAQ. Here the CDR3 reads CASSLGLAGGGGEQYF. The CDR3 nucleotides read TGTGCCAGCAGCTTAGGACTAGCGGGCGGAGGGGGAGAGCAGTACTTC.

The chain has TRBV19 and TRBJ2-7; no definite D call. Germline V gene sequence: CDR1 LNHDA, CDR2 SQIVND (reference sequence). The CDR3 is 12 amino acids. Trimming left V 3 bases short and J 3 bases short, with 6 bases between. CDR3 residues: CASSIDFYEQYF. CDR3 nucleotides: TGTGCCAGTAGTATTGACTTCTACGAGCAGTACTTC.

In DNA, the CDR3 is TGCGCCAGCAGCCAAGATTTGGGGGGATGGGCCAGCTCCTACGAGCAGTACTTC. Translation gives CASSQDLGGWASSYEQYF. The chain joins TRBV4-3 to TRBJ2-7; weak D call: TRBD2 (6 bases). Trimming stripped 0 bases from V and 0 bases from J, with 18 bases between. The CDR3 has 18 amino acids. In germline, CDR1 is LGHNA, CDR2 YSLEER.

In this sample, this clone turned up once. The chain recombines TRBV6-6 with TRBJ2-7; D assignment may be TRBD1 or TRBD2 (6 bases each). The CDR3 spans 13 residues. Trimming shortened V by 2 bases and J by 6 bases, and 11 bases separated the two germline ends. Looked up from germline, CDR1 is MNHNY and CDR2 is SVGAGI (reference sequence). This CDR3 is CASSYGGRLEQYF. The CDR3 bases are TGTGCCAGCAGTTACGGGGGGCGTCTCGAGCAGTACTTC.

The chain joins TRBV5-6 to TRBJ2-3; TRBD1 might be the D (6 bases). Per the germline V gene, CDR1 is SGHDT and CDR2 is YYEEEE. V shed 0 bases and J shed 4 bases, with 12 bases lying between them. CDR3 length equals 15 residues. CDR3 loop: CASSLAGGGADTQYF. CDR3 coding DNA: TGTGCCAGCAGCTTGGCCGGTGGGGGCGCAGATACGCAGTATTTT.

This chain connects TRBV6-6 to TRBJ2-3; TRBD2 agrees at 10 bases. The V gene's germline CDR1 is MNHNY and CDR2 SVGAGI (reference sequence). This CDR3 has 13 residues. Germline trimming cut 6 bases from V and 8 bases from J; bases unmatched to any gene: 5. In DNA, the CDR3 is TGTGCCAGCAGAGCGGGGGGGTTTGGTACGCAGTATTTT. This gives the protein CASRAGGFGTQYF.

This clone has a single count. V is TRBV11-2 and J is TRBJ2-7; D tentatively fits TRBD1 or TRBD2 (5 bases each). The CDR3 spans 15 residues. Germline CDR1 reads SGHAT; CDR2 reads FQNNGV. V shed 3 bases and J shed 6 bases, with 18 bases lying between them. The CDR3 sequence: CASSFGTIWGREQYF. The CDR3 DNA is TGTGCCAGCAGCTTCGGGACCATTTGGGGACGCGAGCAGTACTTC.

The chain is built from TRBV2 and TRBJ2-7; unclear D gene. Germline assignment: CDR1 SNHLY and CDR2 FYNNEI. The CDR3 loop spans 11 amino acids. Trimming removed 1 base at V and 7 bases at J, with 5 bases between. CDR3 nucleotides: TGTGCCAGCAGTGAAGTCTTGGAGCAGTACTTC. Protein product: CASSEVLEQYF.